This TCR beta chain came from a study of blood T cell repertoires in COVID-19. About the study: Samples representing acute and convalescent COVID-19 were sourced from the United States, Italy and Spain. PBMCs, B-cell-depleted T cells, or T cells were the source of the cDNA or gDNA that made up the material.

Only in-frame clones appear in the TCRdb table, and some are missing; sequencing was by immunoSEQ multiplex PCR. Of around 260,000 clones listed, 89% are singletons. The CDR3 is made up of 15 amino acids. V lost 6 bases to trimming and J lost 0 bases, with 12 bases between them. Looked up from germline, CDR1 is MNHEY and CDR2 is SVGAGI. The sequence derives from a woman between 40 and 50 years old who had recovered from COVID-19. This rearrangement joins TRBV6-5 to TRBJ1-5; D call uncertain. Sequences were obtained from peripheral blood. The DNA of the CDR3 is TGTGCCAGCAGCAACTATTTCTATAGCAATCAGCCCCAGCATTTT. Its protein product is CASSNYFYSNQPQHF.